The 25 T cell receptor beta chains below all came from one sample that was sequenced in a study of blood T cell repertoires in COVID-19. TCRdb's table, derived via immunoSEQ multiplex PCR, lists solely in-frame clones and lacks some. In the table there are over 140,000 clones, 60% to 80% of which are singletons. Sequenced: PBMCs or T cells enriched from blood (not recorded which). All receptors derive from a woman aged 50 to 60 who had recovered from COVID-19.

This chain joins TRBV28 and TRBJ2-1; tentative D call: TRBD2 (6 bases). Trimming took 2 bases from V and 0 from J, leaving 8 bases between them. The CDR3 covers 15 residues. Germline V CDR1 and CDR2: MDHEN, SYDVKM. CDR3 DNA: TGTGCCAGCAGTTTAACTAGCTTCTCCTACAATGAGCAGTTCTTC. Translating it yields CASSLTSFSYNEQFF.

The chain links TRBV30 to TRBJ1-1; D possibly corresponds to TRBD1 (6 bases). The germline CDR1 and CDR2 sequences are GTSNPN and SVGIG (reference sequence). V gave up 3 bases and J gave up 5 bases, with 16 bases separating them. The CDR3 covers 14 residues. The CDR3: CAWSNRVGSTEAFF. CDR3 nucleotides: TGTGCCTGGAGCAACAGGGTAGGTTCGACTGAAGCTTTCTTT.

The chain links TRBV30 to TRBJ2-1; 9 bases match TRBD1. Trimming at V came to 0 bases and at J to 4 bases, leaving 4 bases not matched to a gene. The CDR3 totals 15 residues. CDR1 and CDR2 (germline): GTSNPN, SVGIG (reference sequence). In DNA, the CDR3 is TGTGCCTGGAGTGTAATGGGGACAGGGTACAATGAGCAGTTCTTC. Protein sequence: CAWSVMGTGYNEQFF.

CDR3 region: CASSLDQVNTEAFF. The CDR3 nucleotides read TGTGCCAGCAGCTTAGATCAGGTTAACACTGAAGCTTTCTTT. The genes are TRBV6-5 and TRBJ1-1, with D unresolved. CDR3 length: 14 residues. Germline V gene data show CDR1 as MNHEY and CDR2 as SVGAGI. Trimming took 6 bases from V and 2 from J, leaving 13 bases between them.

J is TRBJ2-5 and V is TRBV12-3 or TRBV12-4; D is possibly TRBD2 (6 bases). Trimming took off 8 bases at V and 5 bases at J, with 12 bases between the two ends. The CDR3 consists of 12 residues. CDR3 in amino acids: CASSFGGETQYF. CDR3 bases: TGTGCCAGCTCCTTCGGAGGGGAGACCCAGTACTTC.

The rearrangement links TRBV6-6 to TRBJ2-7, with 7 positions matching TRBD1. CDR3 length equals 16 residues. Germline CDR1 MNHNY, CDR2 SVGAGI (reference sequence). V lost 2 bases to trimming and J lost 2 bases; unmatched junction nucleotides: 9. CDR3 in amino acids: CASSYQTGVQTYEQYF. CDR3 sequence (DNA): TGTGCCAGCAGTTACCAAACAGGGGTACAAACCTACGAGCAGTACTTC.

This sequence joins TRBV7-8 and TRBJ1-4; possibly TRBD1 for D (5 bases). Germline V gives CDR1 SGHVS, CDR2 FQNEAQ. V shed 2 bases and J shed 3 bases, with 16 bases lying between them. CDR3 length equals 17 residues. CDR3 bases: TGTGCCAGCAGCTTAACTCTAATCCGGGACTCTAATGAAAAACTGTTTTTT. Residues: CASSLTLIRDSNEKLFF.

V is TRBV4-1 and J is TRBJ2-2; D unresolved. V lost 3 bases, J lost 3 bases, and 11 bases lay in between. Germline V lookup: CDR1 MGHRA, CDR2 YSYEKL. CDR3 length: 15 amino acids. The CDR3 loop reads CASSHGGYYTGELFF. In DNA form, the CDR3 reads TGCGCCAGCAGCCACGGCGGCTATTACACCGGGGAGCTGTTTTTT.

This clone was seen only a few times. As DNA, the CDR3 is TGTGCCAGCAGCCAAGAGGGTCGGAGCTACGAGCAGTACTTC. Its protein product is CASSQEGRSYEQYF. V is TRBV4-2 and J is TRBJ2-7; D is unresolved. Germline CDR1 reads LGHNA; CDR2 reads YNFKEQ. This CDR3 is 14 amino acids long. Trimming removed 0 bases at V and 3 bases at J, with 9 bases between.

This chain joins TRBV4-1 and TRBJ2-7; D perhaps matches TRBD1 (5 bases). Germline assignment: CDR1 MGHRA and CDR2 YSYEKL. V lost 0 bases and J 2 bases, leaving 8 bases between the germline ends. This CDR3 contains 14 residues. The CDR3 protein is CASSQESGPYEQYF. In DNA form, the CDR3 reads TGCGCCAGCAGCCAAGAGTCAGGGCCCTACGAGCAGTACTTC.

This chain joins TRBV27 and TRBJ2-3, with TRBD1 identical over 7 bases. V was pared by 5 bases and J by 0 bases, with 5 bases of the junction left unmatched. This CDR3 contains 15 residues. CDR1 and CDR2 from the germline V gene are MNHEY and SMNVEV (reference sequence). This CDR3 reads CASSDRALSTDTQYF. The DNA for the CDR3 is TGTGCCAGCAGTGACAGGGCCCTTAGCACAGATACGCAGTATTTT.

The V gene is TRBV7-9, the J gene TRBJ2-7; D possibly corresponds to TRBD2 (7 bases). The CDR3 runs to 13 residues. Trimming took 3 bases from V and 6 from J, leaving 12 bases between them. From germline, CDR1 is SEHNR and CDR2 FQNEAQ (reference sequence). CDR3 nucleotides: TGTGCCAGCAGCTTGGGGGGGCTAAGCGAGCAGTACTTC. Residues: CASSLGGLSEQYF.

This chain links TRBV5-6 with TRBJ2-7, with TRBD1 identical over 9 bases. V dropped 4 bases and J dropped 4; count of bases not matched to a gene: 9. CDR1 and CDR2 (germline): SGHDT, YYEEEE. The CDR3 has 15 amino acids. The CDR3, as DNA: TGTGCCAGCAGCACACCCGGGACAGGGATTTACGAGCAGTACTTC. Its protein is CASSTPGTGIYEQYF.

J is TRBJ1-3 and V is TRBV6-5; D remains ambiguous. This CDR3 is 11 amino acids long. From germline, CDR1 is MNHEY and CDR2 SVGAGI. The V end was cut by 4 bases, the J end by 7 bases, with 5 bases between. The CDR3 bases are TGTGCCAGCAGTTCTGTGAACACCATATATTTT. Protein sequence: CASSSVNTIYF.

The rearrangement uses TRBV6-4 and TRBJ1-1; tentative D call: TRBD1 (5 bases). Germline V gives CDR1 MRHNA, CDR2 SNTAGT. V was shortened by 0 bases and J by 4 bases, with 9 bases between the two germline ends. The CDR3 is made up of 14 amino acids. The CDR3 region has the DNA TGTGCCAGCAGTGACTCGATAAGGGGCACTGAAGCTTTCTTT. Its protein product is CASSDSIRGTEAFF.

The V and J genes are TRBV5-1 and TRBJ1-1; D remains ambiguous. V lost 4 bases, J lost 1 base, and 11 bases lay in between. The CDR3 runs to 14 residues. The V gene's germline CDR1 is SGHRS and CDR2 YFSETQ. The CDR3, as DNA: TGCGCCAGCAGCCGGAACAGAGAGAACACTGAAGCTTTCTTT. Residues: CASSRNRENTEAFF.

V gene TRBV5-1 combines with J gene TRBJ2-4, with D possibly being TRBD2 (6 bases). CDR1 and CDR2 from the germline V gene are SGHRS and YFSETQ. V was trimmed by 2 bases and J by 3 bases, leaving 12 bases between them. The CDR3 consists of 15 residues. CDR3 protein: CASSFRGNDKNIQYF. In DNA, the CDR3 is TGCGCCAGCAGCTTTCGCGGGAACGACAAAAACATTCAGTACTTC.

The J gene is TRBJ1-5, the V gene TRBV28, with 8 bases aligning to TRBD1. Germline V gene sequence: CDR1 MDHEN, CDR2 SYDVKM. The CDR3 is 15 residues long. Trimming at V came to 5 bases and at J to 7 bases, leaving 10 bases not matched to a gene. CDR3 in DNA: TGTGCCAGCAGTCGACAGGGGCCTTCGGGGCAGCCCCAGCATTTT. Residues: CASSRQGPSGQPQHF.

The chain recombines TRBV30 with TRBJ2-1; 11 bases fit TRBD1. The V segment lost 3 bases and the J segment 9 bases; nucleotides outside the gene matches: 13. This CDR3 has 16 amino acids. Germline-derived CDR1 and CDR2 are GTSNPN and SVGIG (reference sequence). CDR3 protein: CAWSDPGTGGYGEQFF. For the CDR3, the DNA is TGTGCCTGGAGCGATCCCGGGACAGGGGGGTATGGTGAGCAGTTCTTC.

This chain links TRBV27 with TRBJ1-1; D is uncertain. Germline V gives CDR1 MNHEY, CDR2 SMNVEV (reference sequence). Trimming took 3 bases from V and 1 from J, leaving 6 bases between them. There are 13 residues in the CDR3. CDR3 sequence (DNA): TGTGCCAGCAGTTTTGGAGGGAACACTGAAGCTTTCTTT. Translated: CASSFGGNTEAFF.

This clone was found a few times. An end of the junction differs from the germline gene, which may be a read error. The J gene is TRBJ2-1, the V gene TRBV5-6; 8 bases map to TRBD2. This CDR3 has 14 residues. Germline V gives CDR1 SGHDT, CDR2 YYEEEE. DNA for the CDR3: TGTGCCAGCAGCCCCCTCCACGGGGGGGCGACTATAGTCTTC. It encodes CASSPLHGGATIVF.

The chain couples TRBV27 to TRBJ1-3; no clear D. The germline V and J ends were trimmed by 2 bases and 4 bases, with 15 bases remaining between them. CDR1 is MNHEY and CDR2 is SMNVEV in the germline V gene (reference sequence). The CDR3 has 16 residues. In DNA, the CDR3 is TGTGCCAGCAGTTTAAACCCCGCGGGGTGGGGAAACACCATATATTTT. Translation gives CASSLNPAGWGNTIYF.

The V gene is TRBV2, the J gene TRBJ1-1; unclear D gene. Germline CDR1 reads SNHLY; CDR2 reads FYNNEI. V lost 4 bases, J lost 1 base, and 7 bases lay in between. The CDR3 spans 13 residues. CDR3 sequence (DNA): TGTGCCAGCAGTGGGCACGAGAACACTGAAGCTTTCTTT. It codes for CASSGHENTEAFF. The variable domain in full, completed from reference TRBV2 and TRBJ1-1, reads EPEVTQTPSHQVTQMGQEVILRCVPISNHLYFYWYRQILGQKVEFLVSFYNNEISEKSEIFDDQFSVERPDGSNFTLKIRSTKLEDSAMYFCASSGHENTEAFFGQGTRLTVV.

The V and J genes are TRBV3-1 (or the pseudogene TRBV3-2) and TRBJ1-2; 7 bases are a match to TRBD1. Per the germline V gene, CDR1 is LGHDT and CDR2 is YNNKEL (reference sequence). The CDR3 spans 16 residues. The V gene end was trimmed by 2 bases and the J gene end by 2 bases; junction bases not matched to a gene: 8. DNA of the CDR3: TGTGCCAGCAGCCAAAAGGGGGCAGCCTACAACTATGGCTACACCTTC. It codes for CASSQKGAAYNYGYTF.

The CDR3 region has the DNA TGTGCCAGCAGCTTAGCCGCCAGGGGGCCGTTAGCTAACTATGGCTACACCTTC. Translated, it gives CASSLAARGPLANYGYTF. This rearrangement joins TRBV7-9 to TRBJ1-2, with 8 bases fitting TRBD1. The CDR3 has 18 amino acids. Germline loops: CDR1 SEHNR, CDR2 FQNEAQ (reference sequence). With 0 bases clipped from V and 0 bases from J, the junction kept 9 bases outside the gene matches.